Detailed here is one T cell receptor (beta chain). Its antigen is currently unknown. The sample belongs to a study of T cell clonotyping in hematopoietic cell transplantation. General study findings and limits: At the given depth, recipient repertoires were over 97% de novo clonotypes. No sorting was done, leaving CD4 and CD8 contributions mixed. Broader posttransplant TCR repertoire diversity was predicted by graft donor and pretransplant recipient Inverse Simpson Index values. Recipient TCR diversity dropped after transplant; expanded clonotypes rose from day 30 to 180.

The CDR3 has 14 amino acids. The V gene lost 5 bases and the J gene lost 4 bases, with 15 bases spanning the gap. Germline loops: CDR1 SGDLS, CDR2 YYNGEE. Repertoires were generated with immunoSEQ multiplex PCR, while TCRdb's copy carries only in-frame clones and drops some. The sample yields 4,500 to 5,000 clones, roughly 91% seen once. Specimen: peripheral blood mononuclear cells. The chain couples TRBV9 to TRBJ1-1; D is unresolved. The TCR was taken from a man aged 40-49 years in good health. Some clones in this sample may be carry-over from other donors' samples. Here the CDR3 DNA reads TGTGCCAGCAGTCCGCGCAATATACTCACTGAAGCTTTCTTT. This gives the protein CASSPRNILTEAFF.